The sample holds many counts of the clone carrying this TCR beta chain. The sample is drawn from a study of human T cells and chemical hapten exposure. Using its own MiXCR run on the RACE reads, TCRdb lists one record per CDR3 protein. The table lists about 140,000 distinct CDR3 sequences, 10% to 15% of them singletons. V dropped 8 bases and J dropped 2; count of bases not matched to a gene: 9. This CDR3 spans 15 amino acids. Germline-derived CDR1 and CDR2 are LNHDA and SQIVND (reference sequence). Time point defined: patch test 2, 6 weeks after DPC sensitization. Treatment specified: therapeutic diphenylcyclopropenone sensitization with weekly scalp DPC.

This clonotype was obtained from a woman in her forties or fifties with alopecia areata. Some clones in this sample may be carry-over from other donors' samples. The sequencing used whole blood, collected in connection with sensitization to the hapten diphenylcyclopropenone (DPC). The J gene is TRBJ1-5, the V gene TRBV19; 7 bases match TRBD1. The CDR3 is CASVDRSWGNQPQHF. The CDR3 DNA sequence: TGTGCCAGTGTGGACAGGAGTTGGGGCAATCAGCCCCAGCATTTT. Together with reference TRBV19 and TRBJ1-5, the CDR3 gives the full variable domain: DGGITQSPKYLFRKEGQNVTLSCEQNLNHDAMYWYRQDPGQGLRLIYYSQIVNDFQKGDIAEGYSVSREKKESFPLTVTSAQKNPTAFYLCASVDRSWGNQPQHFGDGTRLSIL.